This TCR beta chain was retrieved from a study of Ad26.COV2.S vaccination and SARS-CoV-2 variants. Findings of the study overall: Placebo recipients and vaccine recipients were similar in non-spike TCR breadth.

The CDR3 loop spans 16 amino acids. V shed 5 bases and J 1 base; nucleotides not matched to a gene: 7. The germline CDR1 and CDR2 sequences are SEHNR and FQNEAQ (reference sequence). The treatment is: 15 to 20 received Ad26.COV2.S at low or high dose, single or two shots; five or six received placebo; per-sample allocation not given. Samples came from day 63 after the first vaccine or placebo injection. Donation was by an adult aged 18-55 years who was in Boston. Wuhan-strain SARS-CoV-2 spike was expressed by the Ad26 vector that made up the vaccine. Concerning this clone itself: Its antigen remains unknown.

Generated by immunoSEQ multiplex PCR, the TCRdb table keeps only in-frame clones and is missing some. There are about 320,000 clones in the sample; around 84% occur only once, and 1.9% lies in the top ten. This chain uses TRBV7-9 with TRBJ1-1; 10 bases agree with TRBD1. This TCR derives from a person between 18 and 59 years old who received the Ad26.COV2.S COVID-19 vaccine or a placebo. The sequences come from peripheral blood, collected in a trial of Ad26.COV2.S vaccine versus placebo. As DNA, the CDR3 is TGTGCCAGCAGCCACCCGGGACAGGGGAAGAACACTGAAGCTTTCTTT. Translation: CASSHPGQGKNTEAFF.